A single sample is the source of the 17 T cell receptor beta chains below, sequenced in a study of cytomegalovirus exposure and HLA in healthy donors. Assay: immunoSEQ multiplex PCR; the TCRdb copy retains only in-frame clones and omits some. Of about 260,000 clones in the sample, about 92% were seen once. Sequenced input: PBMCs. The receptors were sampled from a woman in her 30s in good health and CMV-seronegative.

The J gene is TRBJ1-4, the V gene TRBV4-2; D not certain. The V end lost 0 bases, the J end lost 3 bases, and 8 bases lay between the germline ends. Germline-derived CDR1 and CDR2 are LGHNA and YNFKEQ. The CDR3 sequence is 15 residues long. In DNA form, the CDR3 reads TGTGCCAGCAGCCAAGAGGCCAGCTCTAATGAAAAACTGTTTTTT. Translated: CASSQEASSNEKLFF.

The J gene is TRBJ2-1, the V gene TRBV19; TRBD1 matches at 9 bases. Germline V gives CDR1 LNHDA, CDR2 SQIVND (reference sequence). This CDR3 is built from 14 residues. V dropped 6 bases and J dropped 7; count of bases not matched to a gene: 7. The CDR3 here is CASRRDRARNEQFF. The CDR3 DNA sequence: TGTGCCAGTAGACGGGACAGGGCAAGGAATGAGCAGTTCTTC.

Remarks on this clone: Other nucleotide sequences in the sample specify the same CDR3. V usage is TRBV7-2 and J usage is TRBJ2-7, with a possible D match to TRBD2 (6 bases). Germline CDR1 is SGHTA and CDR2 is FQGNSA. This CDR3 contains 14 residues. V gave up 0 bases and J gave up 1 base, with 7 bases separating them. This CDR3 reads CASSLASGSYEQYF. The DNA for the CDR3 is TGTGCCAGCAGCTTAGCTAGCGGATCCTACGAGCAGTACTTC.

The sample holds a few counts of this clone. The chain is built from TRBV27 and TRBJ1-5; D unclear. This CDR3 comprises 11 residues. Between the trimmed V and J ends, which lost 8 bases and 6 bases, there was a span of 8 bases. The germline V gene encodes CDR1 MNHEY and CDR2 SMNVEV (reference sequence). The CDR3 loop reads CASGLSQPQHF. The CDR3 DNA reads TGTGCCAGCGGACTGAGTCAGCCCCAGCATTTT.

This chain joins TRBV7-2 and TRBJ2-7; 9 bases are shared with TRBD2. The CDR3 contains 14 residues. V shed 5 bases, J shed 4 bases, and the junction held 6 bases outside the gene matches. Germline CDR1 reads SGHTA; CDR2 reads FQGNSA. The CDR3 bases are TGTGCCAGCAGCGACGGGACTAGCTGGTACGAGCAGTACTTC. The encoded protein is CASSDGTSWYEQYF.

The genes are TRBV4-2 and TRBJ1-4; D call uncertain. The germline CDR1 and CDR2 sequences are LGHNA and YNFKEQ. The CDR3 spans 15 residues. With 1 base removed from V and 7 bases from J, the gap between germline ends came to 13 bases. CDR3 DNA sequence: TGTGCCAGCAGCCAAGCGACCGTTGGAAGTGAAAAACTGTTTTTT. It codes for CASSQATVGSEKLFF.

The chain combines TRBV5-1 with TRBJ2-1; D is unresolved. The CDR3 loop spans 17 amino acids. V was pared by 0 bases and J by 7 bases, with 20 bases between. Germline values: CDR1 SGHRS, CDR2 YFSETQ. The CDR3 DNA follows: TGCGCCAGCAGCTTGGCCCCTTTAGCTGGGTTATGGAATGAGCAGTTCTTC. Translation: CASSLAPLAGLWNEQFF.

The genes are TRBV2 and TRBJ2-5; no clear D gene. The V end lost 1 base, the J end lost 1 base, and 10 bases lay between the germline ends. Germline assignment: CDR1 SNHLY and CDR2 FYNNEI. The CDR3 runs to 15 residues. This chain's CDR3 is CASSEGLRPQETQYF. The CDR3 DNA is TGTGCCAGCAGTGAAGGCTTACGGCCCCAAGAGACCCAGTACTTC.

V usage is TRBV6-5 and J usage is TRBJ2-1; 13 nucleotides align to TRBD2. Per germline, CDR1 MNHEY and CDR2 SVGAGI. Trimming cost V 7 bases and J 11 bases; bases outside gene matches: 5. The CDR3 sequence is 13 residues long. The CDR3 sequence is CASTGLAGTKQFF. CDR3 nucleotides: TGTGCCAGCACGGGACTAGCGGGAACAAAGCAGTTCTTC.

The chain carries TRBV6-1 and TRBJ2-7; D could derive from TRBD1 or TRBD2 (5 bases each). The CDR3 totals 14 residues. Germline assignment: CDR1 MNHNS and CDR2 SASEGT. V dropped 2 bases and J dropped 2 bases, with 10 bases sitting between them. For the CDR3, the DNA is TGTGCCAGCAGTGAATCGGGACGGCCCTACGAGCAGTACTTC. Residues: CASSESGRPYEQYF.

The chain has TRBV14 and TRBJ2-7; TRBD2 matches 9 bases. Germline assignment: CDR1 SGHDN and CDR2 FVKESK. CDR3 size: 19 residues. Unmatched junction bases numbered 18, after V lost 1 base and J lost 5 bases. The CDR3, as DNA: TGTGCCAGCAGCCAAGGTGGTTTAGTAAGCGGGAGGATCGAGGACGAGCAGTACTTC. This sequence encodes CASSQGGLVSGRIEDEQYF.

The chain combines TRBV7-8 with TRBJ2-1, with D perhaps TRBD2 (6 bases). Trimming took 2 bases from V and 9 from J, leaving 11 bases between them. CDR1 and CDR2 (germline): SGHVS, FQNEAQ. The CDR3 spans 13 residues. CDR3 sequence (DNA): TGTGCCAGCAGCTTACTGGACTATAGTGAGCAGTTCTTC. It is translated as CASSLLDYSEQFF.

The chain joins TRBV28 to TRBJ2-7; 8 nucleotides align to TRBD2. This CDR3 is built from 15 residues. The junction had 6 bases not matched to a gene; V was cut back by 5 bases and J by 0 bases. Looked up from germline, CDR1 is MDHEN and CDR2 is SYDVKM. CDR3 sequence (DNA): TGTGCCAGCAGTCCCGCCGGGGGGGTCTCCTACGAGCAGTACTTC. The encoded protein is CASSPAGGVSYEQYF.

The rearrangement uses TRBV27 and TRBJ2-5, with 7 positions matching TRBD2. The CDR3 length is 16 residues. CDR1 and CDR2 (germline): MNHEY, SMNVEV (reference sequence). V shed 2 bases, J shed 2 bases, and the junction held 8 bases outside the gene matches. The CDR3 reads CASSLGVLAPQETQYF. The CDR3 bases are TGTGCCAGCAGTTTAGGGGTACTAGCGCCTCAAGAGACCCAGTACTTC.

This rearrangement joins TRBV9 to TRBJ2-4, with D perhaps given as TRBD1 or TRBD2 (5 bases each). The germline gives CDR1 SGDLS, CDR2 YYNGEE. The CDR3 sequence is 16 residues long. V lost 1 base, J lost 0 bases, and 11 bases lay in between. CDR3 loop: CASSVSGRLAKNIQYF. The CDR3 region has the DNA TGTGCCAGCAGCGTATCGGGGCGGCTAGCCAAAAACATTCAGTACTTC.

V is TRBV11-2 and J is TRBJ2-3; 9 bases align to TRBD2. Trimming at V came to 1 base and at J to 0 bases, leaving 2 bases not matched to a gene. Per the germline V gene, CDR1 is SGHAT and CDR2 is FQNNGV. CDR3 length: 16 amino acids. The CDR3 nucleotides are TGTGCCAGCAGCTTAGGTGCGGGAGGGAGCACAGATACGCAGTATTTT. It codes for CASSLGAGGSTDTQYF.

The genes are TRBV4-3 and TRBJ2-3; D may be TRBD2 (6 bases). V shed 0 bases and J shed 3 bases, with 16 bases lying between them. This CDR3 region has 17 residues. CDR1 LGHNA and CDR2 YSLEER come from the germline V gene. CDR3 sequence reads: CASSQDRFSGVTDTQYF. The CDR3 DNA sequence: TGCGCCAGCAGCCAAGATCGGTTCTCGGGGGTTACAGATACGCAGTATTTT.